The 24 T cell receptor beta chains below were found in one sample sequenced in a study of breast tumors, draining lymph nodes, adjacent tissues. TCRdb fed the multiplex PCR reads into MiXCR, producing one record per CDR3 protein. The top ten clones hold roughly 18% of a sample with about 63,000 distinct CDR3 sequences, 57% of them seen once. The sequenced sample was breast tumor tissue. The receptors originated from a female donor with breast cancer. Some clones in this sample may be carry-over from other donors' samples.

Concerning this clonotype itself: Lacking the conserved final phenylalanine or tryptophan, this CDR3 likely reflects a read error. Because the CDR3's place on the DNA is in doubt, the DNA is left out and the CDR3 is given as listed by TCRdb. CDR3 protein: CASSLVGVLETQYL. V is TRBV7-7 and J is TRBJ2-5; the table's D gene call, TRBD1, was not cross checked with the DNA. The CDR3 sequence runs 14 residues, both termini included. Germline V gene sequence: CDR1 SSHAT, CDR2 FNYEAQ (reference sequence).

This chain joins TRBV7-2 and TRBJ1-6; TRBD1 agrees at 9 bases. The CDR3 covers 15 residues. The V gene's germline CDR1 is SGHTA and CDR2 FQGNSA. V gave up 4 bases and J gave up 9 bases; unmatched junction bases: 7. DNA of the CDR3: TGTGCCAGCAGCTCGACCGGGACAGGGCTTTCACCCCTCCACTTT. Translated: CASSSTGTGLSPLHF.

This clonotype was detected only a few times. The CDR3 DNA is TGTGCCACCAGTGATCCCGGGACAGGGTCTGGAAACACCATATATTTT. This gives the protein CATSDPGTGSGNTIYF. V is TRBV24-1 and J is TRBJ1-3, with 9 positions matching TRBD1. V shed 3 bases, J shed 1 base, and the junction held 3 bases outside the gene matches. CDR1 and CDR2 (germline): KGHDR, SFDVKD. The CDR3 spans 16 residues.

CDR3 DNA: TGTGCCAGCAGCGGACTAGCGGGAGCAGATACGCAGTATTTT. Protein product: CASSGLAGADTQYF. The chain couples TRBV7-9 to TRBJ2-3; 13 positions agree with TRBD2. In germline, CDR1 is SEHNR, CDR2 FQNEAQ (reference sequence). The V gene end was trimmed by 5 bases and the J gene end by 4 bases; junction bases not matched to a gene: 0. There are 14 residues in the CDR3.

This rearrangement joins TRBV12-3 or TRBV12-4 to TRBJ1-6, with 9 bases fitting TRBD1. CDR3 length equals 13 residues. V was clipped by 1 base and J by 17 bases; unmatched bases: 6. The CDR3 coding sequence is TGTGCCAGCAGTTTAGAGACAGGGGGAGGATTCCACTTT. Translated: CASSLETGGGFHF.

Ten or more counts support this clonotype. The CDR3 DNA is TGTGCCAGCAGTGAAGGCGGGCCCTTAAGTGGCTACACCTTC. Translation: CASSEGGPLSGYTF. The V call is TRBV2, the J call TRBJ1-2, with D uncertain. In germline, CDR1 is SNHLY, CDR2 FYNNEI. The germline V and J ends were trimmed by 1 base and 7 bases, with 13 bases remaining between them. This CDR3 spans 14 amino acids.

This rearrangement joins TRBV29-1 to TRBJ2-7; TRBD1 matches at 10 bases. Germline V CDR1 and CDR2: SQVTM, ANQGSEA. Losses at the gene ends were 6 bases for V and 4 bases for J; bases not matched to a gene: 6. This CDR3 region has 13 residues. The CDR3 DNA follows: TGCAGCGTAGAGGGACAGGGGTTTTACGAGCAGTACTTC. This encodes CSVEGQGFYEQYF.

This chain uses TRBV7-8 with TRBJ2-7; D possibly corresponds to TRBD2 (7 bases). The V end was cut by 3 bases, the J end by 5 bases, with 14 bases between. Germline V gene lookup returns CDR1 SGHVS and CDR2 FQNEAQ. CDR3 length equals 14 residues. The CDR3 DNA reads TGTGCCAGCAGCTTTTCGGGGGGCCGTAACGAGCAGTACTTC. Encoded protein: CASSFSGGRNEQYF.

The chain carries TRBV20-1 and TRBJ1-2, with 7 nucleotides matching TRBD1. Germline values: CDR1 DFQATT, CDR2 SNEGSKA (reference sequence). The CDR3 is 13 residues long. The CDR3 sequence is CSVGTARSYGYTF. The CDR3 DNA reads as TGCAGCGTAGGGACAGCAAGGAGCTATGGCTACACCTTC.

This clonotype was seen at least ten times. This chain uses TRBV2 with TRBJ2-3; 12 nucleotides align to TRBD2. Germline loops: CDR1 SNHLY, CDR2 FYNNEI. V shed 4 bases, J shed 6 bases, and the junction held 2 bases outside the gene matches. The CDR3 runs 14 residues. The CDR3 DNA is TGTGCCAGCAGTGGACTAGCGGGGGTGGATACGCAGTATTTT. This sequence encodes CASSGLAGVDTQYF.

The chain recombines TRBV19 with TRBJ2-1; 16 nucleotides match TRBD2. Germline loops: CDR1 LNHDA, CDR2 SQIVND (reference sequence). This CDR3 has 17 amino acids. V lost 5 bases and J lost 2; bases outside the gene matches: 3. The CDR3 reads CASSPGLAGGPYNEQFF. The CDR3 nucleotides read TGTGCCAGTAGTCCGGGACTAGCGGGAGGGCCCTACAATGAGCAGTTCTTC.

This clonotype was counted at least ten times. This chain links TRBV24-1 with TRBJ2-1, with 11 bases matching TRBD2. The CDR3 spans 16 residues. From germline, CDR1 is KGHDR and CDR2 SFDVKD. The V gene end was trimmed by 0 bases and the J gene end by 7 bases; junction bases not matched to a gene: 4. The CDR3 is CATSDLSSGRVNEQFF. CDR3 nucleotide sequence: TGTGCCACCAGTGATTTGAGTAGCGGGAGGGTGAATGAGCAGTTCTTC.

The CDR3 DNA sequence: TGCAGTGCTCCATCAAGACAGGACTCTGGAAACACCATATATTTT. Translated, it gives CSAPSRQDSGNTIYF. The genes are TRBV20-1 and TRBJ1-3; weak D call: TRBD1 (6 bases). V was pared by 5 bases and J by 0 bases, with 14 bases between. Germline CDR1 DFQATT, CDR2 SNEGSKA (reference sequence). The CDR3 runs 15 residues.

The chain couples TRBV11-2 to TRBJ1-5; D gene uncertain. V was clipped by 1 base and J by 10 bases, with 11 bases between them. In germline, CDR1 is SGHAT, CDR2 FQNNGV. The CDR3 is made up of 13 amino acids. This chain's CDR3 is CASSLVQRGPQHF. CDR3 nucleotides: TGTGCCAGCAGCTTAGTCCAGCGGGGACCCCAGCATTTT.

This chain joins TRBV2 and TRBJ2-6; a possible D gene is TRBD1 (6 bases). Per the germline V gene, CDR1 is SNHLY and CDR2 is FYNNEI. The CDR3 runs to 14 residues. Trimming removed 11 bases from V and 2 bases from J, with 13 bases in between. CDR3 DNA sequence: TGTGCCGGTCACAGGGATGCTGGGGCCAACGTCCTGACTTTC. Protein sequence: CAGHRDAGANVLTF. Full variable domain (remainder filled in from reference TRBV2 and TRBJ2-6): EPEVTQTPSHQVTQMGQEVILRCVPISNHLYFYWYRQILGQKVEFLVSFYNNEISEKSEIFDDQFSVERPDGSNFTLKIRSTKLEDSAMYFCAGHRDAGANVLTFGAGSRLTVL.

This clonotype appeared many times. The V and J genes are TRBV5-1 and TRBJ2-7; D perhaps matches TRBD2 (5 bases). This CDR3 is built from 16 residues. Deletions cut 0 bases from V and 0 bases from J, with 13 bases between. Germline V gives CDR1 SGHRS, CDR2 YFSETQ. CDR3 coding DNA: TGCGCCAGCAGCTTGGAGGGTGGGCGGGTCTCCTACGAGCAGTACTTC. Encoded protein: CASSLEGGRVSYEQYF.

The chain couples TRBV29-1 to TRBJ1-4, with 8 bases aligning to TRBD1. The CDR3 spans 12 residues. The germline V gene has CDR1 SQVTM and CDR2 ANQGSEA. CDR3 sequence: CGMGQDNEKLFF. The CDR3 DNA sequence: TGCGGGATGGGACAGGATAATGAAAAACTGTTTTTT.

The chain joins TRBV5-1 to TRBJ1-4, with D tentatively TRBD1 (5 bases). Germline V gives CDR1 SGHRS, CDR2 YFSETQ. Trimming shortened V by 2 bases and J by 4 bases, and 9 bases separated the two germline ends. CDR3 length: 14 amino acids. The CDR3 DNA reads TGCGCCAGCAGCTTTGGGGCTCGTAATGAAAAACTGTTTTTT. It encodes CASSFGARNEKLFF.

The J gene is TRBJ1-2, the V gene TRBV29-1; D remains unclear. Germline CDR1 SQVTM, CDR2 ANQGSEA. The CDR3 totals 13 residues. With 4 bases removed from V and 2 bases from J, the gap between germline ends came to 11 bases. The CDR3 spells CSVVYYLNYGYTF. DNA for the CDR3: TGCAGCGTTGTTTACTACTTAAACTATGGCTACACCTTC.

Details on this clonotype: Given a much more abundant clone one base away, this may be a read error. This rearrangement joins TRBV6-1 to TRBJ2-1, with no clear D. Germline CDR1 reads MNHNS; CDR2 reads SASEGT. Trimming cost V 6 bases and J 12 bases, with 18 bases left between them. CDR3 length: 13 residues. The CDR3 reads CASRKTPSYGQFF. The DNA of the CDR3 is TGTGCCAGCAGAAAAACCCCCAGTTATGGGCAGTTCTTC.

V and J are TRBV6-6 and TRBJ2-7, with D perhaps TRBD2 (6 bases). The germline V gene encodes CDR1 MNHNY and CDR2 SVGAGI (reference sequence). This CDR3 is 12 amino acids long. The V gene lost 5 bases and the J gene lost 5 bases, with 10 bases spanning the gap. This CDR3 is CASSHRGNEQYF. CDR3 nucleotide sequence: TGTGCCAGCAGTCACCGGGGGAACGAGCAGTACTTC.

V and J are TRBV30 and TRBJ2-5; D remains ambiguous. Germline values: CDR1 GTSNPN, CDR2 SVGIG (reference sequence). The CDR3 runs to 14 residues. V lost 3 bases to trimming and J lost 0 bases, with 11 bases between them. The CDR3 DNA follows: TGTGCCTGGAGGGGCAGGCTATACCAAGAGACCCAGTACTTC. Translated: CAWRGRLYQETQYF.

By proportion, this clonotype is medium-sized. The CDR3, as DNA: TGTGCCAGCAGCCGTGGGGTGGGGGTCTATGGCTACACCTTC. Residues: CASSRGVGVYGYTF. The rearrangement uses TRBV7-2 and TRBJ1-2; tentatively, D is TRBD1 (5 bases). Germline V gene lookup returns CDR1 SGHTA and CDR2 FQGNSA. The CDR3 runs 14 residues. Deletions cut 5 bases from V and 4 bases from J, with 14 bases between.

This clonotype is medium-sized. CDR3 DNA: TGTGCCAGCAGCTTCGGCGGCCAAGAGACCCAGTACTTC. Its protein is CASSFGGQETQYF. The chain has TRBV7-2 and TRBJ2-5; D call uncertain. This CDR3 is 13 amino acids long. V was pared by 3 bases and J by 1 base, with 6 bases between. The germline V gene encodes CDR1 SGHTA and CDR2 FQGNSA.